The T cell receptor (beta chain) under discussion was sequenced for a study of T-cell reconstitution after alpha-beta-depleted transplantation in children. Deletions cut 2 bases from V and 4 bases from J, with 19 bases between. CDR1 and CDR2 (germline): SGHRS, YFSETQ. This CDR3 comprises 18 residues. Unique molecular identifiers were incorporated into the prepared TCRbeta library. In TCRdb, the PCR reads were re-called with MiXCR into one record per CDR3 protein. This table has fewer than 1 million distinct CDR3 sequences, approximately 15% appearing once. General study findings and limits: Several hundred expanded graft clones reportedly gave rise to the alpha-beta T cells present about two months after transplant. TCRbeta diversity was high at day 60 in some patients (a result of surviving recipient T cells and thymic progenitors).

Notes on this clonotype: Antigen: not known.

This chain links TRBV5-1 with TRBJ2-6, with D tentatively TRBD2 (6 bases). This receptor was taken from a male patient younger than 18 who had a stem cell transplant for acute lymphoblastic leukemia, so the T cells may come from the graft donor. The source was PBMCs, mostly from graft donor cells, collected 360 days after TCRalphabeta/CD19-depleted stem cell transplant. The CDR3 DNA reads as TGCGCCAGCAGCTTTAAATCGCTAGCGTCCCTGGGGGCCAACGTCCTGACTTTC. As protein: CASSFKSLASLGANVLTF.